The 26 T cell receptor beta chains presented below share a single source sample, sequenced in a study of cytotoxic CD8 clonotypes in ibrutinib-treated CLL. The repertoire was sequenced with immunoSEQ multiplex PCR; TCRdb's copy has only in-frame clones and lacks some. Here the sample spans around 70,000 clones, 90% being singletons. The input for sequencing was PBMCs, taken after 12 months of ibrutinib treatment. These receptors were collected from a human donor with chronic lymphocytic leukemia.

The V gene is TRBV6-5, the J gene TRBJ1-6; 7 nucleotides align to TRBD1. CDR3 length: 15 residues. Trimming removed 2 bases from V and 8 bases from J; junction bases left unmatched: 6. The germline gives CDR1 MNHEY, CDR2 SVGAGI. The CDR3 sequence is CASSYRSGGDSPLHF. The DNA of the CDR3 is TGTGCCAGCAGTTACCGATCAGGGGGTGATTCACCCCTCCACTTT.

The rearrangement uses TRBV5-6 and TRBJ1-5; D is perhaps TRBD1 (5 bases). CDR1 and CDR2 from the germline V gene are SGHDT and YYEEEE. Deletions cut 4 bases from V and 1 base from J, with 12 bases between. The CDR3 consists of 15 residues. CDR3 nucleotide sequence: TGTGCCAGCAGCCTGGGGCTACCAAGCAATCAGCCCCAGCATTTT. Protein product: CASSLGLPSNQPQHF.

The chain couples TRBV13 to TRBJ2-7; D gene unclear. Trimming took off 5 bases at V and 4 bases at J, with 9 bases between the two ends. This CDR3 contains 12 residues. From germline, CDR1 is PRHDT and CDR2 FYEKMQ (reference sequence). CDR3: CASSETAYEQYF. CDR3 sequence (DNA): TGTGCCAGCAGCGAAACAGCATACGAGCAGTACTTC.

The V and J genes are TRBV11-2 and TRBJ2-3; perhaps TRBD1 as D (5 bases). The V gene lost 1 base and the J gene lost 2 bases, with 16 bases spanning the gap. The CDR3 runs to 17 residues. Germline lookup yields CDR1 SGHAT and CDR2 FQNNGV. The CDR3 here is CASSLGRGIRNTDTQYF. As DNA, the CDR3 is TGTGCCAGCAGCTTAGGTAGGGGTATCCGGAACACAGATACGCAGTATTTT.

The V call is TRBV10-3, the J call TRBJ1-2; TRBD1 matches at 7 bases. The CDR3 has 10 residues. The ends lost 10 bases at V and 10 bases at J; junction bases unmatched: 6. In germline, CDR1 is ENHRY, CDR2 SYGVKD. CDR3 protein: CATQDRDYTF. Written as DNA, the CDR3 is TGTGCCACCCAAGACAGGGACTACACCTTC.

The V call is TRBV5-1, the J call TRBJ1-1; D ambiguous. The germline CDR1 and CDR2 sequences are SGHRS and YFSETQ. Deletions cut 4 bases from V and 1 base from J, with 8 bases between. CDR3 length: 13 residues. Written as DNA, the CDR3 is TGCGCCAGCAGCCCTAGGGAGAACACTGAAGCTTTCTTT. Its translation is CASSPRENTEAFF.

This clone has more than one count but fewer than ten. V gene TRBV27 combines with J gene TRBJ2-7; TRBD1 matches 8 bases. After removal of 6 bases from V and 2 bases from J, the junction contained 6 bases not matched to a gene. CDR1 is MNHEY, CDR2 SMNVEV, per germline (reference sequence). This CDR3 has 14 residues. This chain's CDR3 is CASSPGTGPYEQYF. CDR3 sequence (DNA): TGTGCCAGCAGCCCTGGGACAGGCCCCTACGAGCAGTACTTC.

V and J are TRBV2 and TRBJ1-5; 10 nucleotides match TRBD1. The CDR3 contains 14 residues. V lost 8 bases and J lost 6; bases outside the gene matches: 7. Germline V gene data show CDR1 as SNHLY and CDR2 as FYNNEI. The DNA of the CDR3 is TGTGCCAGCGAAGAGACAGGGGGCGGTCAGCCCCAGCATTTT. It yields the protein CASEETGGGQPQHF. The full variable domain, rest sourced from reference TRBV2 and TRBJ1-5, is EPEVTQTPSHQVTQMGQEVILRCVPISNHLYFYWYRQILGQKVEFLVSFYNNEISEKSEIFDDQFSVERPDGSNFTLKIRSTKLEDSAMYFCASEETGGGQPQHFGDGTRLSIL.

The sample holds a few counts of this clone. This chain joins TRBV18 and TRBJ2-5; 7 bases agree with TRBD2. Germline CDR1 is KGHSH and CDR2 is LQKENI. CDR3 length equals 18 residues. The J segment lost 4 bases and the V segment lost 4 bases, leaving 18 bases of the junction unmatched. The CDR3: CASSRLSWGEGPLETQYF. The CDR3 coding sequence is TGTGCCAGCTCACGACTCTCGTGGGGGGAGGGCCCCCTAGAGACCCAGTACTTC.

V and J are TRBV4-1 and TRBJ2-3, with D possibly being TRBD1 or TRBD2 (6 bases each). V was cut by 0 bases and J by 5 bases, with 12 bases left in between. This CDR3 comprises 15 residues. Germline V gene sequence: CDR1 MGHRA, CDR2 YSYEKL. For the CDR3, the DNA is TGCGCCAGCAGCCAAGATCTGGAGGGGGAAGATACGCAGTATTTT. This encodes CASSQDLEGEDTQYF.

The chain has TRBV15 and TRBJ1-4, with 7 bases lining up with TRBD1. V lost 1 base to trimming and J lost 4 bases; unmatched junction nucleotides: 0. This CDR3 region has 14 residues. Germline V lookup: CDR1 LNHNV, CDR2 YYDKDF (reference sequence). CDR3 sequence (DNA): TGTGCCACCAGCAGAGGGGACAGTAATGAAAAACTGTTTTTT. Translating gives CATSRGDSNEKLFF.

This chain joins TRBV25-1 and TRBJ1-1; a possible D gene is TRBD1 (5 bases). The CDR3 contains 14 residues. The V end was cut by 3 bases, the J end by 3 bases, with 11 bases between. Germline CDR1 reads MGHDK; CDR2 reads SYGVNS. CDR3 sequence (DNA): TGTGCCAGCAGTGAGGGGGGTCGAGACACTGAAGCTTTCTTT. Translating it yields CASSEGGRDTEAFF.

The chain has TRBV7-3 and TRBJ2-2, with 10 bases identical to TRBD2. Unmatched junction bases numbered 11, after V lost 0 bases and J lost 7 bases. Germline V gives CDR1 SGHTA, CDR2 FQGTGA. The CDR3 is 18 amino acids. CDR3 DNA: TGTGCCAGCAGCTTAACGCCTAGCGGGAGTCGGGGTCTCGGGGAGCTGTTTTTT. Its translation is CASSLTPSGSRGLGELFF.

This chain joins TRBV30 and TRBJ1-6, with unresolved D. Germline loops: CDR1 GTSNPN, CDR2 SVGIG (reference sequence). The CDR3 extends over 13 amino acids. The CDR3 DNA is TGTGCTGCGCACGGCTACGGCCATTCACCCCTCCACTTT. This sequence encodes CAAHGYGHSPLHF.

This chain joins TRBV10-3 and TRBJ2-7; tentatively, D is TRBD1 (5 bases). V gave up 5 bases and J gave up 3 bases, with 8 bases separating them. Germline V gene sequence: CDR1 ENHRY, CDR2 SYGVKD. The length of the CDR3 is 12 residues. The CDR3 is CAISPTDYEQYF. The CDR3 bases are TGTGCCATCAGTCCGACAGACTACGAGCAGTACTTC.

This clone was counted a single time. The chain employs TRBV6-1 and TRBJ2-1; D is uncertain. The germline gives CDR1 MNHNS, CDR2 SASEGT. This CDR3 has 11 amino acids. V was trimmed by 4 bases and J by 9 bases, leaving 7 bases between them. The CDR3, as DNA: TGTGCCAGCAGTGTCGTCAGTGAGCAGTTCTTC. Protein product: CASSVVSEQFF.

This chain joins TRBV19 and TRBJ1-5; D is possibly TRBD1 (6 bases). CDR3 length: 15 amino acids. V lost 6 bases, J lost 3 bases, and 15 bases lay in between. The germline V gene encodes CDR1 LNHDA and CDR2 SQIVND (reference sequence). CDR3 in amino acids: CASRPLGGPNQPQHF. The CDR3 DNA reads TGTGCCAGTAGACCCCTGGGGGGCCCCAATCAGCCCCAGCATTTT.

The chain carries TRBV7-9 and TRBJ2-1; a weak D match, TRBD2 (5 bases). Germline CDR1 reads SEHNR; CDR2 reads FQNEAQ (reference sequence). This CDR3 region has 16 residues. With 2 bases removed from V and 6 bases from J, the gap between germline ends came to 17 bases. This chain's CDR3 is CASSLISALAGNEQFF. The CDR3 DNA follows: TGTGCCAGCAGCTTAATTTCAGCCCTCGCGGGCAATGAGCAGTTCTTC.

This clone appeared a single time. This chain connects TRBV28 to TRBJ2-1, with TRBD2 matching over 7 bases. J lost 9 bases, V lost 2 bases, and 7 bases had no gene match. This CDR3 is 14 amino acids long. Germline CDR1 MDHEN, CDR2 SYDVKM. CDR3 coding DNA: TGTGCCAGCAGTTTACTAGCGGAGAGGGGTGAGCAGTTCTTC. Its protein product is CASSLLAERGEQFF.

This sequence joins TRBV4-1 and TRBJ2-5; D gene unclear. This CDR3 region has 16 residues. Looked up from germline, CDR1 is MGHRA and CDR2 is YSYEKL. Trimming cost V 4 bases and J 0 bases, with 15 bases left between them. The CDR3 region has the DNA TGCGCCAGCAGCCGAAAGTCGTCAGTCAACCAAGAGACCCAGTACTTC. It is translated as CASSRKSSVNQETQYF.

This chain uses TRBV27 with TRBJ1-5, with 10 nucleotides matching TRBD1. V was pared by 6 bases and J by 2 bases, with 10 bases of the junction left unmatched. CDR3 size: 17 residues. The V gene's germline CDR1 is MNHEY and CDR2 SMNVEV (reference sequence). The DNA for the CDR3 is TGTGCCAGCAGCTCCGGGACAGGGGTTTTCGGCAATCAGCCCCAGCATTTT. Protein product: CASSSGTGVFGNQPQHF.

The chain has TRBV7-3 and TRBJ2-2; TRBD2 matches 7 bases. V trimming: 6 bases; J trimming: 4 bases; junction bases outside the gene matches: 23. This CDR3 comprises 20 residues. Germline V gene lookup returns CDR1 SGHTA and CDR2 FQGTGA. This chain's CDR3 is CASRAADDWGGLEFTGELFF. The CDR3 bases are TGTGCCAGCAGAGCAGCGGACGACTGGGGAGGACTAGAATTCACCGGGGAGCTGTTTTTT.

The chain links TRBV2 to TRBJ1-5; 8 bases are shared with TRBD1. The CDR3 totals 14 residues. The germline gives CDR1 SNHLY, CDR2 FYNNEI. V was clipped by 6 bases and J by 5 bases; unmatched bases: 6. The CDR3 DNA sequence: TGTGCCAGCAGGGGGACAGGAGCACATCAGCCCCAGCATTTT. Protein sequence: CASRGTGAHQPQHF.

V and J are TRBV5-1 and TRBJ2-1, with TRBD2 matching over 7 bases. CDR3 length: 16 residues. V shed 4 bases, J shed 4 bases, and the junction held 11 bases outside the gene matches. CDR1 is SGHRS, CDR2 YFSETQ, per germline. Written as DNA, the CDR3 is TGCGCCAGCAGCGGAACGACGGGAGGCTATTACAATGAGCAGTTCTTC. Translating it yields CASSGTTGGYYNEQFF.

The rearrangement uses TRBV6-5 and TRBJ1-2; no clear D. CDR1 MNHEY and CDR2 SVGAGI come from the germline V gene. The CDR3 sequence is 16 residues long. V was pared by 2 bases and J by 0 bases, with 13 bases between. CDR3 in amino acids: CASSYKTIRTNYGYTF. The CDR3 region has the DNA TGTGCCAGCAGTTACAAGACGATTCGGACTAACTATGGCTACACCTTC.

The chain has TRBV9 and TRBJ2-5; D gene uncertain. The CDR3 covers 13 residues. V lost 0 bases to trimming and J lost 1 base, with 4 bases between them. Germline CDR1 reads SGDLS; CDR2 reads YYNGEE. CDR3 sequence: CASSVGLQETQYF. The CDR3 DNA follows: TGTGCCAGCAGCGTAGGACTCCAAGAGACCCAGTACTTC.